This T cell receptor beta chain stems from a study of blood T cell repertoires in COVID-19. At the level of the study: Researchers got acute and convalescent COVID-19 samples from the United States, Italy and Spain. T cells, B-cell-depleted T cells, or PBMCs provided the cDNA or gDNA that served as material.

Patients of the Seattle cohort, enrolled during active infection, were followed longitudinally. This CDR3 contains 15 residues. Germline values: CDR1 MGHDK, CDR2 SYGVNS. V lost 4 bases, J lost 4 bases, and 7 bases stayed unmatched. Methods used by the authors: Amplification of reference gene primers was used by the study to estimate nucleated cell counts. Some clones are missing from TCRdb's copy, which holds only in-frame ones; the method was immunoSEQ multiplex PCR. That table is the source of V, J and clone size, and D and trimming were worked out from the DNA. Of some 200,000 clones listed, 85% to 95% are singletons. The sample holds one count of this clone.

Sequenced material: peripheral blood. The receptor comes from a man aged 30 to 39 with COVID-19, enrolled during active disease. V is TRBV25-1 and J is TRBJ1-2; TRBD1 matches at 9 bases. The CDR3 DNA sequence: TGTGCCAGCAGTGTTACAGGGGGCGGGGGCTATGGCTACACCTTC. Amino acids: CASSVTGGGGYGYTF.